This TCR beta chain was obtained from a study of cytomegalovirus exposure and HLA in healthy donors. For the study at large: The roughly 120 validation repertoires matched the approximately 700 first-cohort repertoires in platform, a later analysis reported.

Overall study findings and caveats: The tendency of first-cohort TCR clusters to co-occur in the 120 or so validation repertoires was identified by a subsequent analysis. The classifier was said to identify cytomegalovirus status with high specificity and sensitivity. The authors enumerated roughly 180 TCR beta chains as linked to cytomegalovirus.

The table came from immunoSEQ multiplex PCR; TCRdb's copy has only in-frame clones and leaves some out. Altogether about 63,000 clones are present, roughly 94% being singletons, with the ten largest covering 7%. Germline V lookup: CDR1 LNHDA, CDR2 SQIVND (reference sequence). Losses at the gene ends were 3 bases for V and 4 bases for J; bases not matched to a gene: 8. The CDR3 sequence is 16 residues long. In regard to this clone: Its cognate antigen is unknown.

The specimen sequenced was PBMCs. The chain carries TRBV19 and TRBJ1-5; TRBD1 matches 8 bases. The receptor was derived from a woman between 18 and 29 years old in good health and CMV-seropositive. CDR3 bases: TGTGCCAGTAGTATCCACGACAGGGGTGGAAATCAGCCCCAGCATTTT. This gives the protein CASSIHDRGGNQPQHF.